These T cell receptor beta chains were read from a single sample in a study of shared clonotypes between healthy human individuals. Data came from immunoSEQ multiplex PCR; TCRdb stores just in-frame clones and leaves some out. This table holds over 2,000,000 clones, over 85% found once. Sequenced input: naive CD8+ T cells from PBMCs. These receptors originate from a man younger than 35 in good health. Some clones in this sample may be carry-over from other donors' samples. Each CDR3 is given with its conserved first and last residue. The order of the fields is D gene, V gene, J gene, CDR3 length, clone size, CDR3 DNA, CDR3 protein. D genes are given only for firm matches. A row's size may be missing; if present it is once, few, many or a size class.

-,TRBV9,TRBJ2-1,14,-,TGTGCCAGCAGCCCACGGGGGACGAACAATGAGCAGTTCTTC,CASSPRGTNNEQFF
-,TRBV5-4,TRBJ2-7,13,-,TGTGCCAGCAGCTTGGATGGGTTAGGCGAGCAGTACTTC,CASSLDGLGEQYF
TRBD1,TRBV28,TRBJ1-5,15,-,TGTGCCAGCGACCCAGGGGGCGCTTTCAATCAGCCCCAGCATTTT,CASDPGGAFNQPQHF
-,TRBV5-6,TRBJ2-3,17,-,TGTGCCAGCAGCTGGGGCTCTAGCGCCTATAGCACAGATACGCAGTATTTT,CASSWGSSAYSTDTQYF
-,TRBV27,TRBJ2-1,15,-,TGTGCCAGCAGCTGGGTGCCAGCCTCCTACAATGAGCAGTTCTTC,CASSWVPASYNEQFF
-,TRBV19,TRBJ2-7,14,-,TGTGCCAGTAGTATTTGGCAGGGGCCCTACGAGCAGTACTTC,CASSIWQGPYEQYF
TRBD1,TRBV19,TRBJ2-1,15,-,TGTGCCAGTAGTGTGACAGGGGAAACCTACAATGAGCAGTTCTTC,CASSVTGETYNEQFF
TRBD1,TRBV7-9,TRBJ1-1,14,few,TGTGCCAGCAGCTCGAAGACAGGGGTAACTGAAGCTTTCTTT,CASSSKTGVTEAFF
-,TRBV7-9,TRBJ2-7,14,-,TGTGCCAGCAGCTTAGGAGGGACGGGAAACGAGCAGTACTTC,CASSLGGTGNEQYF
TRBD2,TRBV7-9,TRBJ2-3,15,-,TGTGCCAGCATGGCACTAGCGTTTAGCACAGATACGCAGTATTTT,CASMALAFSTDTQYF
-,TRBV5-4,TRBJ2-7,19,-,TGTGCCAGCAGCTATGGACCGGGCGTAAGACAGGAGGAGAGTTACGAGCAGTACTTC,CASSYGPGVRQEESYEQYF
-,TRBV4-2,TRBJ2-7,14,-,TGTGCCAGCAGCCCCCCAGGGGTCCGGGACGAGCAGTACTTC,CASSPPGVRDEQYF
-,TRBV5-4,TRBJ2-5,13,-,TGTGCCAGCAGCTCCGGACGGCAAGAGACCCAGTACTTC,CASSSGRQETQYF
-,TRBV7-2,TRBJ2-7,17,-,TGTGCCAGCAGCTTACCATCACATCCAGGGAGCTCCTACGAGCAGTACTTC,CASSLPSHPGSSYEQYF